The 24 T cell receptor beta chains given below trace back to one sample, sequenced in a study of T-cell reconstitution after alpha-beta-depleted transplantation in children (dated by TCRdb to the mid-2010s). Library preparation used PCR. Sequencing was performed on an Illumina HiSeq 2500. TCR library preparation used molecular barcoding, with unique molecular identifiers applied to normalize quantification of the TCRbeta repertoire. The public reads were reanalyzed by TCRdb: fastp trimming at Q25, MiXCR alignment, in-frame beta chains only. Each entry is one CDR3 protein sequence, shown with its most common DNA and genes. The sample table lists about 200,000 distinct CDR3 sequences, under 8.5% of them with a count of one. Clones ranked in the top ten supply under 40% of the sample. Per the publication, the treatment or condition label means: allogeneic hematopoietic cell transplantation with graft depleted of TCRalphabeta T cells and CD19 B cells.

The sample here was PBMCs, mostly from graft donor cells, taken 360 days after TCRalphabeta/CD19-depleted stem cell transplant. The receptors come from a male patient between 2 and 10 years old who had a stem cell transplant for acute myeloid leukemia, so the T cells may come from the graft donor.

DNA of the CDR3: TGTGCCATCACCGAGCAGGGGAATGGCTACACCTTC. It yields the protein CAITEQGNGYTF. This chain links TRBV10-3 with TRBJ1-2; perhaps TRBD1 as D (6 bases). This CDR3 is built from 12 residues. V dropped 7 bases and J dropped 6 bases, with 12 bases sitting between them. Germline V CDR1 and CDR2: ENHRY, SYGVKD.

This clonotype was recorded many times. The V gene is TRBV5-1, the J gene TRBJ2-1; 7 bases agree with TRBD1. The CDR3 length is 15 residues. J gave up 4 bases and V 5 bases, and 9 bases lay outside the gene matches. From germline, CDR1 is SGHRS and CDR2 YFSETQ. CDR3 nucleotides: TGCGCCAGCAGGAAACGGGACAGCTATTACAATGAGCAGTTCTTC. Protein product: CASRKRDSYYNEQFF.

This sequence joins TRBV7-6 and TRBJ2-3, with 10 bases matching TRBD2. V trimming: 5 bases; J trimming: 0 bases; junction bases outside the gene matches: 11. Germline V lookup: CDR1 SGHVS, CDR2 FNYEAQ. This CDR3 region has 18 residues. The CDR3 reads CASSRLPAGGISTDTQYF. The CDR3 bases are TGTGCCAGCAGCCGCCTCCCAGCGGGGGGGATTAGCACAGATACGCAGTATTTT.

This chain uses TRBV23-1 with TRBJ1-5; TRBD1 matches 9 bases. TRBV23-1 belongs to the ORF category, with a function that is uncertain. The V gene end was trimmed by 1 base and the J gene end by 4 bases; junction bases not matched to a gene: 14. The CDR3 sequence is 19 residues long. CDR3 nucleotides: TGCGCCAGCAGTCAATGTCCGACCGGACAGGGGATTATGAATCAGCCCCAGCATTTT. Encoded protein: CASSQCPTGQGIMNQPQHF.

The V gene is TRBV19, the J gene TRBJ2-2; tentative D call: TRBD2 (6 bases). The CDR3 has 15 residues. The V gene's germline CDR1 is LNHDA and CDR2 SQIVND (reference sequence). Trimming pared 8 bases from V and 0 bases from J, leaving 13 bases between. As DNA, the CDR3 is TGTGCCAGTCACTCGGGGGTGTCGAACACCGGGGAGCTGTTTTTT. Amino acids: CASHSGVSNTGELFF.

This clonotype was picked up many times. This chain joins TRBV20-1 and TRBJ2-7; TRBD1 is a possible D gene (5 bases). This CDR3 has 13 amino acids. Per germline, CDR1 DFQATT and CDR2 SNEGSKA (reference sequence). Trimming pared 6 bases from V and 3 bases from J, leaving 15 bases between. CDR3 sequence reads: CSATPGHIYEQYF. In DNA form, the CDR3 reads TGCAGTGCCACCCCCGGACACATCTACGAGCAGTACTTC.

This clonotype has a handful of counts. The J gene is TRBJ2-5, the V gene TRBV12-3 or TRBV12-4; TRBD2 matches 10 bases. The V and J ends lost 3 bases and 1 base, in that order; junction bases with no gene match: 5. The CDR3 runs 16 residues. The chain's CDR3 is CASSLRLAGFQETQYF. CDR3 nucleotides: TGTGCCAGCAGTTTGAGACTAGCGGGCTTCCAAGAGACCCAGTACTTC.

This clonotype was found many times. The chain employs TRBV7-9 and TRBJ1-5; a weak D match, TRBD1 (5 bases). V gave up 0 bases and J gave up 2 bases, with 5 bases separating them. Germline assignment: CDR1 SEHNR and CDR2 FQNEAQ (reference sequence). The CDR3 contains 14 residues. DNA of the CDR3: TGTGCCAGCAGCTTAGCGGGGGGCAATCAGCCCCAGCATTTT. Encoded protein: CASSLAGGNQPQHF.

Notes on this clonotype: This may be a read error: a much more frequent sequence differs by one nucleotide. Here the CDR3 DNA reads TGTGCCAGCAGTTACTCGAGGCTTCCAGCGGGAGGAGTAATGGAGTACTTC. Translated: CASSYSRLPAGGVMEYF. The chain links TRBV6-5 to TRBJ2-7, with TRBD2 matching over 9 bases. The J segment lost 11 bases and the V segment lost 0 bases, leaving 17 bases of the junction unmatched. CDR3 length equals 17 residues. Germline CDR1 MNHEY, CDR2 SVGAGI.

In its sample, this clonotype was seen many times. The chain combines TRBV6-5 with TRBJ2-7; the D call may be TRBD1 or TRBD2 (5 bases each). CDR1 is MNHEY, CDR2 SVGAGI, per germline. The CDR3 consists of 15 residues. The V end was cut by 0 bases, the J end by 0 bases, with 9 bases between. CDR3 protein: CASSYSGVGSYEQYF. For the CDR3, the DNA is TGTGCCAGCAGTTACTCGGGGGTTGGCTCCTACGAGCAGTACTTC.

This clonotype has a handful of counts. The CDR3 reads CASSPRQKIGNTGELFF. In DNA form, the CDR3 reads TGTGCCAGCAGCCCTAGACAGAAGATAGGTAACACCGGGGAGCTGTTTTTT. This chain links TRBV11-2 with TRBJ2-2; D possibly corresponds to TRBD1 (5 bases). The V end was cut by 5 bases, the J end by 2 bases, with 18 bases between. The germline V gene has CDR1 SGHAT and CDR2 FQNNGV. The CDR3 is 17 amino acids.

The chain uses TRBV4-1 and TRBJ1-2; weak D call: TRBD1 (6 bases). The CDR3 covers 17 residues. V lost 1 base, J lost 0 bases, and 15 bases lay in between. From germline, CDR1 is MGHRA and CDR2 YSYEKL. The CDR3 DNA is TGCGCCAGCAGCCAAGCTACAGGGCTATCAGCTAACTATGGCTACACCTTC. Its translation is CASSQATGLSANYGYTF.

The V gene is TRBV19, the J gene TRBJ2-1, with D possibly being TRBD1 or TRBD2 (5 bases each). The CDR3 has 12 amino acids. CDR1 and CDR2 (germline): LNHDA, SQIVND (reference sequence). The V and J ends lost 5 bases and 10 bases respectively, with 12 bases between them. The CDR3 sequence: CASSPGRGEQFF. CDR3 coding DNA: TGTGCCAGTAGTCCCGGACGGGGCGAGCAGTTCTTC. The full variable domain, with the rest looked up from reference TRBV19 and TRBJ2-1, is DGGITQSPKYLFRKEGQNVTLSCEQNLNHDAMYWYRQDPGQGLRLIYYSQIVNDFQKGDIAEGYSVSREKKESFPLTVTSAQKNPTAFYLCASSPGRGEQFFGPGTRLTVL.

This clonotype was recorded at least ten times. The V gene is TRBV7-2, the J gene TRBJ2-4; 8 bases agree with TRBD1. The CDR3 length is 17 residues. Trimming took 2 bases from V and 1 from J; bases not matched to a gene: 7. Germline loops: CDR1 SGHTA, CDR2 FQGNSA. The CDR3 DNA reads as TGTGCCAGCAGCTTAAGAGAGACAGGGGTGGCCAAAAACATTCAGTACTTC. It is translated as CASSLRETGVAKNIQYF. Filled out from reference TRBV7-2 and TRBJ2-4, the complete variable domain reads GAGVSQSPSNKVTEKGKDVELRCDPISGHTALYWYRQSLGQGLEFLIYFQGNSAPDKSGLPSDRFSAERTGGSVSTLTIQRTQQEDSAVYLCASSLRETGVAKNIQYFGAGTRLSVL.

This clonotype has ten or more counts. The chain is built from TRBV10-3 and TRBJ2-3; 8 bases map to TRBD1. CDR3 length: 15 amino acids. V shed 6 bases and J 1 base; nucleotides not matched to a gene: 6. CDR1 and CDR2 (germline): ENHRY, SYGVKD. The CDR3 DNA sequence: TGTGCCATCAGCCGGACAGGGAGTGGCACAGATACGCAGTATTTT. This encodes CAISRTGSGTDTQYF.

This clonotype came up many times. The chain combines TRBV20-1 with TRBJ2-3; TRBD2 matches 10 bases. Germline-derived CDR1 and CDR2 are DFQATT and SNEGSKA (reference sequence). CDR3 length: 14 residues. The J segment lost 6 bases and the V segment lost 2 bases, leaving 5 bases of the junction unmatched. The CDR3 sequence: CSARLAGVADTQYF. In nucleotides, the CDR3 is TGCAGTGCTAGACTAGCGGGAGTGGCGGATACGCAGTATTTT.

This clonotype was seen ten or more times. The rearrangement uses TRBV10-3 and TRBJ2-4; the D is unclear. V dropped 0 bases and J dropped 3 bases, with 15 bases sitting between them. This CDR3 has 17 amino acids. Germline V CDR1 and CDR2: ENHRY, SYGVKD. The CDR3 reads CAISESGIEWGKNIQYF. The CDR3 nucleotides read TGTGCCATCAGTGAGTCAGGGATTGAGTGGGGCAAAAACATTCAGTACTTC.

The chain is built from TRBV12-3 or TRBV12-4 and TRBJ2-5; 7 nucleotides match TRBD2. Trimming cost V 3 bases and J 1 base; bases outside gene matches: 2. The CDR3 loop spans 14 amino acids. The DNA of the CDR3 is TGTGCCAGCAGTTTTTCTAGCGGCCAAGAGACCCAGTACTTC. It is translated as CASSFSSGQETQYF.

This clonotype occurred many times. The chain links TRBV14 to TRBJ2-7; either TRBD1 or TRBD2 may fit D (5 bases each). The CDR3 is made up of 14 amino acids. Germline lookup yields CDR1 SGHDN and CDR2 FVKESK. Trimming shortened V by 2 bases and J by 2 bases, and 10 bases separated the two germline ends. Written as DNA, the CDR3 is TGTGCCAGCAGCCAATATGAGGGGACCTACGAGCAGTACTTC. Translating it yields CASSQYEGTYEQYF.

This clonotype occurred many times. The CDR3 region has the DNA TGCGCCAGCAGCTCCCTAGGGGCGGGCTCCTACAATGAGCAGTTCTTC. Translating gives CASSSLGAGSYNEQFF. The genes are TRBV5-1 and TRBJ2-1, with D perhaps matching TRBD1 or TRBD2 (5 bases each). Germline assignment: CDR1 SGHRS and CDR2 YFSETQ. Trimming removed 3 bases at V and 0 bases at J, with 13 bases between. There are 16 residues in the CDR3.

The V and J genes are TRBV11-2 and TRBJ2-2; 7 nucleotides align to TRBD1. Germline lookup yields CDR1 SGHAT and CDR2 FQNNGV. The CDR3 length is 16 residues. The V and J ends lost 6 bases and 1 base, in that order; junction bases with no gene match: 8. The chain's CDR3 is CASRGPGQLNTGELFF. DNA of the CDR3: TGTGCCAGCAGGGGTCCGGGACAGCTGAACACCGGGGAGCTGTTTTTT.

This clonotype was detected once. The chain couples TRBV7-9 to TRBJ2-5; TRBD2 aligns across 10 bases. The trim removed 2 bases at V and 1 base at J, leaving 7 bases unmatched. This CDR3 contains 17 residues. Germline CDR1 SEHNR, CDR2 FQNEAQ (reference sequence). CDR3 residues: CASSLRASGSPQETQYF. CDR3 sequence (DNA): TGTGCCAGCAGCTTAAGAGCTAGCGGGAGCCCCCAAGAGACCCAGTACTTC.

The sample holds many counts of this clonotype. This sequence joins TRBV29-1 and TRBJ1-4, with D tentatively TRBD1 (5 bases). The CDR3 contains 18 residues. Germline lookup yields CDR1 SQVTM and CDR2 ANQGSEA. Between the trimmed V and J ends, which lost 1 base and 4 bases, there was a span of 22 bases. The CDR3 DNA is TGCAGCGTTGAAGTCAACCCCTTAGGATCGGGGGGTAATGAAAAACTGTTTTTT. This encodes CSVEVNPLGSGGNEKLFF.

There are many counts of this clonotype. V gene TRBV12-3 or TRBV12-4 combines with J gene TRBJ2-3; D remains ambiguous. V shed 6 bases and J shed 8 bases, with 6 bases lying between them. CDR3 length: 10 amino acids. Written as DNA, the CDR3 is TGTGCCAGCAGCGCGACTACGCAGTATTTT. The encoded protein is CASSATTQYF.